The following is a TCR beta chain sequence with its context. The data stem from a study of OX40 agonist ivuxolimab in advanced cancers. The overall study: Participants could have had prior anti-PD-1, anti-PD-L1 or anti-CTLA-4 therapy, and around 43% had some.

Using immunoSEQ multiplex PCR, the repertoire was profiled, and TCRdb retains in-frame clones only, with some absent. The data show about 86,000 clones, approximately 88% seen once. Trimming took off 5 bases at V and 10 bases at J, with 14 bases between the two ends. The germline gives CDR1 SGHTA, CDR2 FQGNSA. The CDR3 extends over 13 amino acids. This TCR was recovered from an adult with an advanced solid tumor such as melanoma, head and neck, liver or kidney cancer. The sample was CD4+ or CD8+ T cells sorted from blood, taken in a trial of the OX40 agonist ivuxolimab. V is TRBV7-2 and J is TRBJ1-4; possibly TRBD1 for D (5 bases). This CDR3 is CASSPSMGGKLFF. The DNA of the CDR3 is TGTGCCAGCAGCCCCAGTATGGGGGGAAAACTGTTTTTT.